This is a list of T cell receptor beta chains from one sample in a study of vaccination effects on CD4 cells after COVID-19. Here immunoSEQ multiplex PCR was the method, and the copy in TCRdb shows in-frame clones only, minus some. This sample has 70,000 to 85,000 clones, with approximately 80% found just once. Their antigens remain unidentified. The sequencing used CD4+ T cells from PBMCs cultured with HCoV-229E spike peptides, collected after COVID-19 vaccination. These receptors were collected from a human donor who received a COVID-19 vaccine. Each CDR3 is given with its conserved first and last residue. The D gene is left open where the match is weak. A clone size is listed for some rows: how often the clone was seen (once, few, many), or a class if it is expanded.

-,TRBJ2-3,TRBV12-5,TRBD1,TGTGCTAGTGGTTGGGGACAGTCGCCTACCACAGATACGCAGTATTTT,CASGWGQSPTTDTQYF
-,TRBJ1-1,TRBV12-5,TRBD1,TGTGCTAGTGCCACGACAGGGGGGAACACTGAAGCTTTCTTT,CASATTGGNTEAFF
-,TRBJ2-2,TRBV12-3/TRBV12-4,-,TGTGCCAGCAGTTTCAACACCGGGGAGCTGTTTTTT,CASSFNTGELFF
few,TRBJ1-2,TRBV7-8,-,TGTGCCAGCAGCTTGGTCGTCCTACAAGGACCTAACTATGGCTACACCTTC,CASSLVVLQGPNYGYTF
-,TRBJ1-3,TRBV6-6,-,TGTGCCAGCAGTTACTCCAGTGGTGGAAACACCATATATTTT,CASSYSSGGNTIYF
-,TRBJ1-1,TRBV3-1/TRBV3-2,-,TGTGCCAGCAGATTGAGGGGGGAGAACACTGAAGCTTTCTTT,CASRLRGENTEAFF
-,TRBJ2-5,TRBV5-1,-,TGCGCCAGCAGCTTGCGGGGGGCGGGAGAGACCCAGTACTTC,CASSLRGAGETQYF
once,TRBJ2-1,TRBV21-1,-,TGTGCCAGCAGCAAAGCGCGTACTAGCGGGTTCAATGAGCAGTTCTTC,CASSKARTSGFNEQFF
-,TRBJ2-3,TRBV4-1,-,TGCGCCAGCAGCCTACTAAGCACAGATACGCAGTATTTT,CASSLLSTDTQYF
-,TRBJ1-1,TRBV7-2,TRBD1,TGTGCCAGCAGCCCGCGGACAGGGATAAGTTATGAAGCTTTCTTT,CASSPRTGISYEAFF
-,TRBJ2-3,TRBV20-1,-,TGCAGTGCTAGTGACGGCAGGGGTAGCACAGATACGCAGTATTTT,CSASDGRGSTDTQYF
-,TRBJ1-2,TRBV29-1,TRBD1,TGCAGCGTTGAGGACAGGGGGAAGGGCTACACCTTC,CSVEDRGKGYTF
-,TRBJ1-4,TRBV7-8,-,TGTGCCAGCAGCTTACAACGTTGGAATGAAAAACTGTTTTTT,CASSLQRWNEKLFF
-,TRBJ2-3,TRBV7-8,-,TGTGCCAGCAGCCGAATCAGGACATCCTCTAGCACAGATACGCAGTATTTT,CASSRIRTSSSTDTQYF
-,TRBJ2-1,TRBV12-3/TRBV12-4,-,TGTGCCAGCAGATCAGCTCACAATGAGCAGTTCTTC,CASRSAHNEQFF
few,TRBJ2-2,TRBV6-2/TRBV6-3,-,TGTGCCAGCAGTTATCTCGGGGGCTACACCGGGGAGCTGTTTTTT,CASSYLGGYTGELFF
-,TRBJ1-4,TRBV20-1,-,TGCAGTGCCACAAGTAATGAAAAACTGTTTTTT,CSATSNEKLFF
few,TRBJ1-5,TRBV19,-,TGTGCCAGTAGTCCCCGGGGGGCCGTGAGCAATCAGCCCCAGCATTTT,CASSPRGAVSNQPQHF
-,TRBJ2-1,TRBV18,-,TGTGCCAGCTCACCACTACTGGGGGTGGGGGGCCAGCATGAGCAGTTCTTC,CASSPLLGVGGQHEQFF
-,TRBJ2-3,TRBV6-5,-,TGTGCCAGCAGCAACAGCGTACGTAGCACAGATACGCAGTATTTT,CASSNSVRSTDTQYF
-,TRBJ2-3,TRBV30,TRBD2,TGTGCCTGGAGTCGGGGACTAGCGGGGTTCACAGATACGCAGTATTTT,CAWSRGLAGFTDTQYF
-,TRBJ2-3,TRBV6-4,TRBD2,TGTGCCAGCAGTGACTCCACAGTGGGCGCACGGGGGGACCCCACAGATACGCAGTATTTT,CASSDSTVGARGDPTDTQYF
-,TRBJ2-3,TRBV7-3,-,TGTGCCAGCAGCTTAAAACGTGAATACTGGGGCACAGATACGCAGTATTTT,CASSLKREYWGTDTQYF
-,TRBJ1-2,TRBV10-3,-,TGTGCCATCAGTGAACAGTATTCTAACTATGGCTACACCTTC,CAISEQYSNYGYTF
-,TRBJ2-3,TRBV6-1,TRBD2,TGTGCCAGCAGTGACGCCGGGGGGTCAGGTACGCAGTATTTT,CASSDAGGSGTQYF
-,TRBJ1-6,TRBV28,TRBD1,TGTGCCAGCAGTTTGGCGGGACAGGGGAATTCACCCCTCCACTTT,CASSLAGQGNSPLHF